The 9 T cell receptor beta chains listed next were all sequenced from one sample in a study of radiation and T cells in renal cell carcinoma. Time point meaning: baseline pretreatment blood. Treatment: 15 Gy SBRT to primary tumor, nephrectomy 4 weeks later. TCRdb keeps only in-frame clones here, not all; method: immunoSEQ multiplex PCR. The data show 85,000 to 100,000 clones, approximately 86% seen once. Sequencing was performed on blood, taken from a patient whose treatment included radiotherapy and nephrectomy. Receptor source: a man aged 45 to 65 with renal cell carcinoma.

This chain uses TRBV6-1 with TRBJ1-5; TRBD1 matches 7 bases. Germline V gene sequence: CDR1 MNHNS, CDR2 SASEGT. V lost 5 bases to trimming and J lost 5 bases; unmatched junction nucleotides: 6. The CDR3 has 14 amino acids. CDR3 protein: CASSIQGTHQPQHF. CDR3 coding DNA: TGTGCCAGCAGTATACAGGGGACCCATCAGCCCCAGCATTTT.

The CDR3 spells CATRGQYDEQYF. CDR3 coding DNA: TGTGCCACCCGGGGGCAATACGACGAGCAGTACTTC. The rearrangement joins TRBV6-5 to TRBJ2-7, with D perhaps being TRBD1 or TRBD2 (6 bases each). The V gene lost 10 bases and the J gene lost 5 bases, with 15 bases spanning the gap. CDR3 length: 12 residues. Germline values: CDR1 MNHEY, CDR2 SVGAGI.

The chain joins TRBV30 to TRBJ1-5; D unresolved. Germline CDR1 GTSNPN, CDR2 SVGIG (reference sequence). The V and J ends lost 0 bases and 4 bases respectively, with 7 bases between them. The CDR3 has 13 residues. CDR3 loop: CAWSVRANQPQHF. CDR3 DNA sequence: TGTGCCTGGAGTGTACGCGCGAATCAGCCCCAGCATTTT.

V is TRBV5-1 and J is TRBJ2-2, with D uncertain. The V end lost 0 bases, the J end lost 2 bases, and 8 bases lay between the germline ends. The CDR3 is 15 amino acids. The germline V gene has CDR1 SGHRS and CDR2 YFSETQ. CDR3 loop: CASSLAMGNTGELFF. The CDR3 DNA reads TGCGCCAGCAGCTTGGCTATGGGAAACACCGGGGAGCTGTTTTTT.

The chain joins TRBV5-1 to TRBJ1-1; perhaps TRBD1 as D (5 bases). The CDR3 spans 15 residues. V was cut by 0 bases and J by 1 base, with 10 bases left in between. The germline CDR1 and CDR2 sequences are SGHRS and YFSETQ. The CDR3 protein is CASSLVGGRNTEAFF. The CDR3 DNA reads as TGCGCCAGCAGCTTGGTGGGGGGGAGGAACACTGAAGCTTTCTTT.

The chain is built from TRBV5-5 and TRBJ1-5; no definite D call. V lost 7 bases and J lost 2, with 16 bases in between. Germline V gene sequence: CDR1 SGHKS, CDR2 YYEKEE (reference sequence). The CDR3 covers 15 residues. The CDR3 loop is CASRREGNGNQPQHF. CDR3 DNA: TGTGCCAGCCGCCGCGAGGGAAATGGCAATCAGCCCCAGCATTTT. The variable domain in full, completed from reference TRBV5-5 and TRBJ1-5, reads DAGVTQSPTHLIKTRGQQVTLRCSPISGHKSVSWYQQVLGQGPQFIFQYYEKEERGRGNFPDRFSARQFPNYSSELNVNALLLGDSALYLCASRREGNGNQPQHFGDGTRLSIL.

The chain recombines TRBV19 with TRBJ2-5; 9 bases agree with TRBD1. Germline V gene data show CDR1 as LNHDA and CDR2 as SQIVND (reference sequence). This CDR3 spans 14 amino acids. Unmatched junction bases numbered 5, after V lost 4 bases and J lost 5 bases. CDR3 sequence: CASSTGQGAETQYF. In nucleotides, the CDR3 is TGTGCCAGTAGTACGGGACAGGGTGCGGAGACCCAGTACTTC.

This clone was picked up a small number of times. The gene calls are TRBV30 and TRBJ1-1; D call uncertain. Germline V gene sequence: CDR1 GTSNPN, CDR2 SVGIG (reference sequence). Trimming removed 5 bases at V and 4 bases at J, with 11 bases between. This CDR3 spans 12 amino acids. The CDR3 here is CAWGLVGTEAFF. DNA of the CDR3: TGTGCCTGGGGGTTAGTTGGCACTGAAGCTTTCTTT. Complete variable domain (other parts from reference TRBV30 and TRBJ1-1): SQTIHQWPATLVQPVGSPLSLECTVEGTSNPNLYWYRQAAGRGLQLLFYSVGIGQISSEVPQNLSASRPQDRQFILSSKKLLLSDSGFYLCAWGLVGTEAFFGQGTRLTVV.

The V call is TRBV2, the J call TRBJ1-3; 10 bases agree with TRBD1. Germline V gene data show CDR1 as SNHLY and CDR2 as FYNNEI. J gave up 9 bases and V 4 bases, and 3 bases lay outside the gene matches. This CDR3 comprises 13 residues. CDR3 DNA sequence: TGTGCCAGCAGTGGGGGGACAGGGGCCACCATATATTTT. Translating gives CASSGGTGATIYF.